This T cell receptor (beta chain) was observed in a study of cytomegalovirus exposure and HLA in healthy donors. The PCR had 60 Vbeta and 13 Jbeta primers. Using immunoSEQ multiplex PCR, the repertoire was profiled, and TCRdb retains in-frame clones only, with some absent. The sample carries tens of thousands of clones, approximately 72% recorded once. A remark on this clone: Its matching antigen is unknown. Additional DNA sequences in this sample encode the identical CDR3.

Points from the study as a whole: It was 160 or so TCR beta chains that were listed as cytomegalovirus-associated. The productive fraction for most TCR beta V segments was about 87% or about 30% in an earlier analysis.

Sampled while nominally healthy, donors likely had unrecorded immune exposures. Sequenced: PBMCs. The TCR sequence derives from a middle-aged man in good health and CMV-seropositive.

CDR3 nucleotides: TGTGCCAGCAGCGTAGGCCCGGGGGATTCACCCCTCCACTTT. Its translation is CASSVGPGDSPLHF. V and J are TRBV9 and TRBJ1-6; D may be TRBD1 (5 bases). The ends were cut back, 0 bases at V and 8 bases at J, with 9 bases in the middle. CDR3 length: 14 amino acids. Germline V gene sequence: CDR1 SGDLS, CDR2 YYNGEE.